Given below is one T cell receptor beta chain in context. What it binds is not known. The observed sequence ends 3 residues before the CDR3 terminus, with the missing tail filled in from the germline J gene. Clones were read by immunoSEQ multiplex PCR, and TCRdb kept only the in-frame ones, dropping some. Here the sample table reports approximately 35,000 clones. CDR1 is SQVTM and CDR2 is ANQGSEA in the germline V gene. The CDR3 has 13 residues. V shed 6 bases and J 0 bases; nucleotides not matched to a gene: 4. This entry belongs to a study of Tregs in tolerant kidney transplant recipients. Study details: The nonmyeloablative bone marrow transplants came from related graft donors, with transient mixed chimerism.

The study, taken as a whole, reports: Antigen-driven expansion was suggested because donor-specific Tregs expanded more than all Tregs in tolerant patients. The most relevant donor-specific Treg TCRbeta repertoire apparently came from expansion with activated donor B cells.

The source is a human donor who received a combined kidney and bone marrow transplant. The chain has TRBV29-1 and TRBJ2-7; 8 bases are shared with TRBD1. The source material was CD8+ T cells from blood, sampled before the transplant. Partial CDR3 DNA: TGCAGCGTGTGGACAGGGAGCTCCTACGAG. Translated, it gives CSVWTGSSYE. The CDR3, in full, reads CSVWTGSSYEQYF.